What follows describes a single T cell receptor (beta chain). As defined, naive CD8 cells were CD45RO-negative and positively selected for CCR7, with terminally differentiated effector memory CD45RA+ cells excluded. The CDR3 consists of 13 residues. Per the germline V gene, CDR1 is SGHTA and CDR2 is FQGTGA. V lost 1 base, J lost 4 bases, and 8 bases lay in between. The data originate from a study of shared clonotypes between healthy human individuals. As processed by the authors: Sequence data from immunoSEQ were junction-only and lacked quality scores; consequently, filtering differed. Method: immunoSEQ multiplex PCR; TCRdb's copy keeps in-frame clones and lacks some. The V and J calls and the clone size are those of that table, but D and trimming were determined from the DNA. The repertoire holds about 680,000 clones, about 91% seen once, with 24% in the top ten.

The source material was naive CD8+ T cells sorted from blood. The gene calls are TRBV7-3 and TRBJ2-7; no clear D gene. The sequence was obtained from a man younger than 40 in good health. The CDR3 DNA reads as TGTGCCAGCAGCTTAAGTGTCTCTTACGAGCAGTACTTC. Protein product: CASSLSVSYEQYF.